The 8 T cell receptor beta chains presented below share a single source sample, sequenced in a study of blood T cells in healthy people across ages. Together with a sample-barcoded 5' primer, a J-beta primer mix was included in a second PCR lasting about 6 to 11 cycles. TCRdb reprocessed the 5' RACE reads via MiXCR and lists one record per CDR3 protein. The sample has some 900,000 distinct CDR3 sequences, about 48% seen once. The sample consisted of blood. These receptor sequences come from a man aged 25 to 45 in good health.

This rearrangement joins TRBV4-1 to TRBJ1-2; a weak D match, TRBD1 (6 bases). Trimming shortened V by 8 bases and J by 4 bases, and 17 bases separated the two germline ends. Per germline, CDR1 MGHRA and CDR2 YSYEKL. CDR3 size: 14 residues. The CDR3 sequence: CASLSRGSGYGYTF. DNA of the CDR3: TGCGCCAGCCTCTCCAGGGGCTCTGGCTATGGCTACACCTTC.

This chain joins TRBV5-1 and TRBJ1-1; TRBD1 agrees at 9 bases. J lost 0 bases, V lost 4 bases, and 7 bases had no gene match. CDR1 is SGHRS, CDR2 YFSETQ, per germline. The CDR3 runs 16 residues. The CDR3 is CASSAGQGSMNTEAFF. In nucleotides, the CDR3 is TGCGCCAGCAGCGCGGGACAGGGCTCAATGAACACTGAAGCTTTCTTT.

The rearrangement joins TRBV27 to TRBJ2-5, with TRBD2 matching 9 bases. This CDR3 contains 15 residues. Trimming cost V 8 bases and J 4 bases; bases outside gene matches: 11. The germline V gene encodes CDR1 MNHEY and CDR2 SMNVEV (reference sequence). The CDR3: CASYPAGGKGETQYF. The DNA for the CDR3 is TGTGCCAGCTATCCCGCGGGGGGGAAAGGAGAGACCCAGTACTTC.

A word on this clonotype: This may come from a read error, since a much larger clone is one base off. The final CDR3 position lacks the conserved phenylalanine or tryptophan, pointing to a likely read error. The chain uses TRBV29-1 and TRBJ2-1, with D perhaps matching TRBD2 (5 bases). Germline V gene sequence: CDR1 SQVTM, CDR2 ANQGSEA. V lost 4 bases to trimming and J lost 7 bases, with 11 bases between them. The CDR3 contains 12 residues. DNA of the CDR3: TGCAGCGTTGGTCGGGGAGATAATGAGCAGTTCCTC. Translating gives CSVGRGDNEQFL.

CDR3 sequence: CASSYSPRELPQHF. As DNA, the CDR3 is TGTGCCAGCAGTTACTCGCCCAGGGAGTTGCCCCAGCATTTT. The rearrangement links TRBV6-6 to TRBJ1-5; TRBD1 is a possible D gene (5 bases). Germline V gene sequence: CDR1 MNHNY, CDR2 SVGAGI (reference sequence). There are 14 residues in the CDR3. Trimming removed 0 bases from V and 9 bases from J, with 12 bases in between.

This clonotype came up many times. The chain uses TRBV4-1 and TRBJ2-7; perhaps TRBD2 as D (6 bases). Germline assignment: CDR1 MGHRA and CDR2 YSYEKL. The V end lost 4 bases, the J end lost 2 bases, and 12 bases lay between the germline ends. The CDR3 contains 14 residues. CDR3 sequence: CASSPSPGAYEQYF. The CDR3 DNA reads TGCGCCAGCAGCCCCAGCCCGGGGGCCTACGAGCAGTACTTC.

This clonotype was detected only a few times. The chain uses TRBV6-1 and TRBJ2-5; D call uncertain. The CDR3 loop spans 14 amino acids. Germline loops: CDR1 MNHNS, CDR2 SASEGT. Trimming took 2 bases from V and 2 from J, leaving 9 bases between them. The CDR3 loop is CASSESWVQETQYF. For the CDR3, the DNA is TGTGCCAGCAGTGAATCTTGGGTTCAAGAGACCCAGTACTTC.

The table lists this clonotype with a few counts. This chain joins TRBV27 and TRBJ1-2; a possible D gene is TRBD1 (5 bases). Germline V gene data show CDR1 as MNHEY and CDR2 as SMNVEV (reference sequence). This CDR3 has 14 residues. Trimming took off 0 bases at V and 5 bases at J, with 10 bases between the two ends. The CDR3 bases are TGTGCCAGCAGTTTATCTTGGGCAGGGTATGGCTACACCTTC. It codes for CASSLSWAGYGYTF.